The rows below give T cell receptor beta chains drawn from one sample of a study of blood T cell repertoires in COVID-19. Using immunoSEQ multiplex PCR, the repertoire was profiled, and TCRdb retains in-frame clones only, with some absent. The table has a few hundred thousand clones, roughly 80% seen once. The sequenced sample consisted of peripheral blood. The receptors were gathered from a man in his sixties who had recovered from COVID-19. Both conserved end residues are part of each CDR3. A D gene is named only where the DNA matches it firmly. Some rows mark clone size as missing; the rest say once, few, many or name a class of expanded clone.

v_call,clone_size,d_call,j_call,cdr3_aa,cdr3_nt
TRBV6-5,NA,NA,TRBJ2-7,CASSYPGSYEQYF,TGTGCCAGCAGTTACCCAGGTTCCTACGAGCAGTACTTC
TRBV6-5,NA,TRBD1,TRBJ1-2,CASRDRINYGYTF,TGTGCCAGTCGGGACAGGATTAACTATGGCTACACCTTC
TRBV6-5,NA,TRBD1,TRBJ2-1,CASNRDRGRNEQFF,TGTGCCAGCAATAGGGACAGGGGACGCAATGAGCAGTTCTTC
TRBV7-8,NA,NA,TRBJ2-1,CASSLEGRGLRYNEQFF,TGTGCCAGCAGCTTAGAGGGGCGGGGTTTACGCTACAATGAGCAGTTCTTC
TRBV19,NA,TRBD1,TRBJ2-2,CASSLGQGYTGELFF,TGTGCCAGTAGTTTAGGACAGGGATATACCGGGGAGCTGTTTTTT
TRBV7-9,NA,TRBD1,TRBJ1-2,CASSWGQGRMKGYGYTF,TGTGCCAGCAGCTGGGGACAGGGGAGGATGAAGGGATATGGCTACACCTTC
TRBV27,NA,NA,TRBJ1-2,CASSSGPNYGYTF,TGTGCCAGCAGTTCAGGGCCTAACTATGGCTACACCTTC
TRBV2,NA,NA,TRBJ1-2,CASSPEKAARGYTF,TGTGCCAGCAGTCCTGAGAAGGCGGCGCGTGGCTACACCTTC
TRBV3-1/TRBV3-2,NA,NA,TRBJ1-4,CASSPRGAVNEKLFF,TGTGCCAGCAGCCCCCGGGGGGCCGTTAATGAAAAACTGTTTTTT
TRBV11-2,NA,NA,TRBJ2-1,CASSLGAGPINNEQFF,TGTGCCAGCAGCTTAGGTGCAGGGCCTATTAACAATGAGCAGTTCTTC
TRBV4-1,NA,TRBD2,TRBJ2-7,CASSQNLAGGTYEQYF,TGCGCCAGCAGCCAAAACCTAGCGGGAGGGACCTACGAGCAGTACTTC
TRBV5-6,NA,NA,TRBJ2-5,CASSRLGVGGLQETQYF,TGTGCCAGCAGCCGGCTCGGTGTGGGGGGGCTACAAGAGACCCAGTACTTC
TRBV11-2,NA,NA,TRBJ1-3,CASSSPRRTGNTIYF,TGTGCCAGCAGCTCCCCCAGGCGTACTGGAAACACCATATATTTT
TRBV4-1,NA,NA,TRBJ2-2,CASSQETGYAGELFF,TGCGCCAGCAGCCAGGAGACAGGATATGCCGGGGAGCTGTTTTTT
TRBV18,NA,NA,TRBJ2-5,CASSPQRTSQETQYF,TGTGCCAGCTCACCCCAGAGGACATCCCAAGAGACCCAGTACTTC
TRBV7-2,NA,NA,TRBJ1-4,CASSLAARRSNEKLFF,TGTGCCAGCAGCTTAGCAGCCAGACGGAGCAATGAAAAACTGTTTTTT
TRBV4-1,NA,NA,TRBJ1-4,CASSQEGGLGNEKLFF,TGCGCCAGCAGCCAAGAGGGCGGGCTCGGTAATGAAAAACTGTTTTTT
TRBV6-5,once,NA,TRBJ2-7,CASWARGGAYEQYF,TGTGCCAGCTGGGCACGTGGCGGGGCCTACGAGCAGTACTTC
TRBV27,NA,NA,TRBJ1-5,CASSLLGRGNQPQHF,TGTGCCAGCAGTTTATTAGGCAGGGGCAATCAGCCCCAGCATTTT
TRBV5-1,once,NA,TRBJ2-1,CASSLGGTFSSYNEQFF,TGCGCCAGCAGCTTGGGAGGGACTTTCAGCTCCTACAATGAGCAGTTCTTC
TRBV18,NA,TRBD1,TRBJ1-1,CASSPNRGTVGNTEAFF,TGTGCCAGCTCACCAAACAGGGGGACGGTCGGGAACACTGAAGCTTTCTTT
TRBV10-3,few,NA,TRBJ1-5,CAIKGENSNQPQHF,TGTGCCATCAAGGGAGAGAATAGCAATCAGCCCCAGCATTTT
TRBV6-5,NA,TRBD1,TRBJ1-2,CASSWTGQGAWGYTF,TGTGCCAGCAGCTGGACGGGACAGGGGGCTTGGGGCTACACCTTC
TRBV30,NA,TRBD2,TRBJ2-1,CAGFFPGLAHEQFF,TGTGCCGGGTTTTTTCCGGGACTAGCCCATGAGCAGTTCTTC
TRBV7-3,few,TRBD2,TRBJ2-1,CASSLRLAGNNEQFF,TGTGCCAGCAGCTTAAGACTAGCGGGGAACAATGAGCAGTTCTTC
TRBV3-1/TRBV3-2,NA,NA,TRBJ1-2,CASSQGDKAGYTF,TGTGCCAGCAGCCAAGGAGACAAGGCTGGCTACACCTTC